These 14 T cell receptor beta chains were sequenced from one sample in a study of cytomegalovirus exposure and HLA in healthy donors. Vbeta (60) and Jbeta (13) primers were used in the PCR. Sequenced by immunoSEQ multiplex PCR; TCRdb stores in-frame clones only, minus some. The data contain about 180,000 clones, 70% to 85% of them singletons. Sequencing input: PBMCs. These receptors were collected from a woman aged 55 to 70 in good health and CMV-seropositive.

V gene TRBV10-3 combines with J gene TRBJ2-7; weak D call: TRBD2 (7 bases). The CDR3 is 15 amino acids. CDR1 is ENHRY and CDR2 is SYGVKD in the germline V gene. V lost 10 bases to trimming and J lost 1 base, with 20 bases between them. In nucleotides, the CDR3 is TGTGCCACTGGAAGGGGGGGCGGGGTATCCTACGAGCAGTACTTC. It yields the protein CATGRGGGVSYEQYF.

The chain has TRBV2 and TRBJ2-5; D is possibly TRBD1 (6 bases). The DNA matches TRBJ2-7 better at its end, which makes the J call doubtful. This CDR3 has 13 residues. The V gene's germline CDR1 is SNHLY and CDR2 FYNNEI. CDR3 residues: CASIQGPTYEQYF. The CDR3 bases are TGTGCCAGCATCCAGGGGCCAACCTACGAGCAGTACTTC.

The chain uses TRBV6-5 and TRBJ1-6, with a tentative D call TRBD1 (6 bases). Trimming cost V 6 bases and J 5 bases, with 11 bases left between them. This CDR3 has 14 amino acids. CDR1 and CDR2 (germline): MNHEY, SVGAGI. The CDR3 DNA follows: TGTGCCAGCAGCTTTGACAGGAATAATTCACCCCTCCACTTT. Translation gives CASSFDRNNSPLHF.

V is TRBV6-5 and J is TRBJ1-2, with 7 nucleotides matching TRBD1. Germline V gives CDR1 MNHEY, CDR2 SVGAGI. The length of the CDR3 is 15 residues. The V gene end was trimmed by 4 bases and the J gene end by 2 bases; junction bases not matched to a gene: 7. Here the CDR3 DNA reads TGTGCCAGCAGTTTACGACAGGGAGGAAACTATGGCTACACCTTC. It translates to CASSLRQGGNYGYTF.

The chain uses TRBV5-6 and TRBJ2-6; 7 nucleotides agree with TRBD2. The V and J ends lost 4 bases and 0 bases, in that order; junction bases with no gene match: 13. CDR1 and CDR2 (germline): SGHDT, YYEEEE. This CDR3 is 19 amino acids long. CDR3 sequence: CASSHFSGLPYSGANVLTF. Written as DNA, the CDR3 is TGTGCCAGCAGCCACTTTAGCGGGCTCCCTTACTCTGGGGCCAACGTCCTGACTTTC.

The chain's CDR3 is CASSRGQENTEAFF. CDR3 in DNA: TGCGCCAGCAGCCGAGGACAGGAGAACACTGAAGCTTTCTTT. V gene TRBV4-1 combines with J gene TRBJ1-1; TRBD1 agrees at 7 bases. This CDR3 has 14 residues. The V segment lost 4 bases and the J segment 1 base; nucleotides outside the gene matches: 3. Germline CDR1 MGHRA, CDR2 YSYEKL.

The chain links TRBV9 to TRBJ2-1; perhaps TRBD1 as D (5 bases). This CDR3 has 14 residues. The germline CDR1 and CDR2 sequences are SGDLS and YYNGEE. The V and J ends lost 3 bases and 4 bases respectively, with 11 bases between them. This CDR3 reads CASSEQEFYNEQFF. The CDR3 DNA is TGTGCCAGCAGCGAACAGGAATTTTACAATGAGCAGTTCTTC.

J is TRBJ1-1 and V is TRBV27; D is unresolved. CDR1 is MNHEY and CDR2 is SMNVEV in the germline V gene (reference sequence). The CDR3 runs 13 residues. V lost 2 bases to trimming and J lost 3 bases, with 7 bases between them. CDR3 residues: CASSLRRHTEAFF. Here the CDR3 DNA reads TGTGCCAGCAGTTTAAGGCGGCACACTGAAGCTTTCTTT.

The gene calls are TRBV7-8 and TRBJ2-7; D perhaps matches TRBD1 (5 bases). The V end lost 3 bases, the J end lost 0 bases, and 12 bases lay between the germline ends. The germline V gene has CDR1 SGHVS and CDR2 FQNEAQ. The CDR3 spans 15 residues. DNA of the CDR3: TGTGCCAGCAGCTTGACAGAGACGAGCTCCTACGAGCAGTACTTC. Encoded protein: CASSLTETSSYEQYF.

V is TRBV18 and J is TRBJ1-1, with 12 nucleotides matching TRBD1. CDR1 is KGHSH and CDR2 is LQKENI in the germline V gene. V lost 3 bases and J lost 5; bases outside the gene matches: 7. The CDR3 runs to 16 residues. The CDR3 here is CASSPGTGGSGTEAFF. The CDR3 DNA is TGTGCCAGCTCACCCGGGACAGGGGGCTCGGGAACTGAAGCTTTCTTT.

This chain links TRBV10-3 with TRBJ2-7, with 7 bases fitting TRBD2. Trimming removed 8 bases from V and 3 bases from J; junction bases left unmatched: 13. This CDR3 is built from 15 residues. The V gene's germline CDR1 is ENHRY and CDR2 SYGVKD. CDR3 loop: CAIGGDQDWDYEQYF. The DNA for the CDR3 is TGTGCCATCGGGGGGGACCAGGACTGGGACTACGAGCAGTACTTC.

V and J are TRBV2 and TRBJ2-5; D unresolved. The V and J ends lost 2 bases and 3 bases respectively, with 7 bases between them. The CDR3 is made up of 13 amino acids. The germline V gene encodes CDR1 SNHLY and CDR2 FYNNEI. CDR3 loop: CASSELQKETQYF. CDR3 nucleotide sequence: TGTGCCAGCAGTGAATTGCAGAAAGAGACCCAGTACTTC.

This chain links TRBV6-5 with TRBJ2-7, with 7 bases matching TRBD1. Looked up from germline, CDR1 is MNHEY and CDR2 is SVGAGI. This CDR3 has 14 residues. V shed 10 bases, J shed 2 bases, and the junction held 11 bases outside the gene matches. In DNA, the CDR3 is TGTGCCACCGATGGACAGGTCTATCCCTACGAGCAGTACTTC. Residues: CATDGQVYPYEQYF.

This clone was seen a few times. The gene calls are TRBV5-1 and TRBJ1-1; D not certain. The V gene lost 0 bases and the J gene lost 1 base, with 7 bases spanning the gap. This CDR3 has 14 amino acids. Germline V lookup: CDR1 SGHRS, CDR2 YFSETQ. CDR3 loop: CASSLEAGNTEAFF. For the CDR3, the DNA is TGCGCCAGCAGCTTGGAGGCAGGGAACACTGAAGCTTTCTTT.